This passage covers 5 T cell receptor beta chains from one sample sequenced in a study of T cells in Graves' hyperthyroidism and ophthalmopathy. It was RNA transcripts that yielded the amplified TCR beta CDR3 regions. Using the HTBI primer set, a first-round RT-PCR was run on the TCR CDR3. TCRdb reanalysed the multiplex PCR reads using MiXCR and keeps one entry per CDR3 protein. The profile shows roughly 380,000 distinct CDR3 sequences, roughly an eighth of them singletons. The material sequenced was blood. The receptors here all came from a woman younger than 30 with Graves' hyperthyroidism.

This clonotype was observed at least ten times. This sequence joins TRBV27 and TRBJ1-5; tentatively, D is TRBD1 (5 bases). Trimming removed 6 bases from V and 7 bases from J, with 13 bases in between. This CDR3 spans 13 amino acids. Looked up from germline, CDR1 is MNHEY and CDR2 is SMNVEV (reference sequence). CDR3 amino acids: CASRSGVRQPQHF. The DNA for the CDR3 is TGTGCCAGCAGATCGGGGGTGCGGCAGCCCCAGCATTTT.

V gene TRBV5-8 combines with J gene TRBJ2-3; 10 bases are a match to TRBD2. The CDR3 spans 17 residues. The V segment lost 4 bases and the J segment 10 bases; nucleotides outside the gene matches: 18. The V gene's germline CDR1 is SGHTS and CDR2 YDEGEE. CDR3 nucleotides: TGTGCCAGCAGCAGTAGGACTAGCGGCCAGGGCATTGGCGCGCAGTATTTT. This codes for CASSSRTSGQGIGAQYF.

The sample holds many counts of this clonotype. V and J are TRBV7-2 and TRBJ2-7; a possible D gene is TRBD1 (6 bases). The CDR3 runs 13 residues. Germline CDR1 and CDR2: SGHTA and FQGNSA. The V and J ends lost 2 bases and 4 bases respectively, with 9 bases between them. The CDR3 here is CASSLRGMYEQYF. CDR3 DNA: TGTGCCAGCAGCTTAAGGGGGATGTACGAGCAGTACTTC.

This clonotype was observed at least ten times. The chain employs TRBV5-5 and TRBJ1-1; D might be TRBD1 (6 bases). V was clipped by 1 base and J by 3 bases, with 19 bases between them. The CDR3 runs 17 residues. The germline gives CDR1 SGHKS, CDR2 YYEKEE (reference sequence). CDR3 residues: CASSLRPGGGLDTEAFF. The CDR3 DNA reads TGTGCCAGCAGCTTGCGTCCGGGAGGGGGACTGGACACTGAAGCTTTCTTT.

This clonotype was observed at least ten times. The chain uses TRBV29-1 and TRBJ2-5, with no clear D. Trimming shortened V by 6 bases and J by 1 base, and 12 bases separated the two germline ends. The CDR3 sequence is 13 residues long. Germline V lookup: CDR1 SQVTM, CDR2 ANQGSEA. The CDR3 nucleotides are TGCAGCGTAGTCGGACGGCTCCAAGAGACCCAGTACTTC. This translates into CSVVGRLQETQYF.